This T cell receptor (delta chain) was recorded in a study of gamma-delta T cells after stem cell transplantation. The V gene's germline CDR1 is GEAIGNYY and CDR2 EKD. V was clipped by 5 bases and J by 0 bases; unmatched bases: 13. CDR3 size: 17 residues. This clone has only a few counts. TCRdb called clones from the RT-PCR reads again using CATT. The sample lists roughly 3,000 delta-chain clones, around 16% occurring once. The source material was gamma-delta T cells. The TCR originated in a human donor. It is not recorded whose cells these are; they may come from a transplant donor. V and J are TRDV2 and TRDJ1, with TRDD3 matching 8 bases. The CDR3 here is CACGTVAGGLDTDKLIF. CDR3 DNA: TGTGCCTGTGGCACAGTCGCTGGGGGACTGGACACCGATAAACTCATCTTT.